This TCR beta chain was profiled in a study of tumor-infiltrating lymphocytes in primary liver carcinoma. Unsorted bulk tissue (roughly 17-34 mg) underwent RNA and DNA co-extraction. Germline V gene sequence: CDR1 MNHNS, CDR2 SASEGT. V was cut by 5 bases and J by 7 bases, with 14 bases left in between. This CDR3 has 13 amino acids. TCR beta cDNA was reverse-transcribed from approximately 0.45 ug of total RNA. The reaction used a constant-region primer and ProtoScript II reverse transcriptase. Slightly modified ARM-PCR with three nested multiplex PCR rounds yielded TCR beta libraries. The two initial PCR rounds, nine to eleven cycles each, used TRBV1-TRBV30 forward and C-beta reverse primers. MiXCR, applied by TCRdb to the multiplex PCR reads, yields one record per CDR3 protein. This repertoire shows about 190,000 distinct CDR3 sequences, around four fifths found once; its top ten account for around 18%.

The TCR sequence derives from a man aged 35-49 years with primary liver carcinoma and hepatitis B virus infection. This sequence joins TRBV6-1 and TRBJ1-2; tentatively, D is TRBD1 (5 bases). What was sequenced was tumor tissue from primary liver carcinoma. In nucleotides, the CDR3 is TGTGCCAGCAGTCACCAAGGGACCGGTGGCTACACCTTC. This encodes CASSHQGTGGYTF.